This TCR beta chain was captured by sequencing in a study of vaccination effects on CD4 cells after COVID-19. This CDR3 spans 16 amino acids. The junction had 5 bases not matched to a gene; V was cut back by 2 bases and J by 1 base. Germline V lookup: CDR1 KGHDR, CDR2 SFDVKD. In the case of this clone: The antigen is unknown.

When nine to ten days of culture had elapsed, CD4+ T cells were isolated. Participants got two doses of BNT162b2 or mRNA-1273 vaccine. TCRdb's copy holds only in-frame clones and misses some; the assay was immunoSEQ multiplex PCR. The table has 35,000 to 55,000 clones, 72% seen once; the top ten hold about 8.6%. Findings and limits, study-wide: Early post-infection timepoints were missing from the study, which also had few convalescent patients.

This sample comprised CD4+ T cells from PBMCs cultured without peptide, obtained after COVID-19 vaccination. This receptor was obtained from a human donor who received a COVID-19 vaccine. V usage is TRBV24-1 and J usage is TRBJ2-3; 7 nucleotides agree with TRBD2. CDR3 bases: TGTGCCACCAGTGATTCAAAACGGGGGGGCACAGATACGCAGTATTTT. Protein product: CATSDSKRGGTDTQYF.